Listed below are T cell receptor beta chains from one sample, sequenced in a study of T cells after somatic rescue of genetic block. This table comes from immunoSEQ multiplex PCR, and its TCRdb copy is limited to in-frame clones, with some not included. The table has 110,000 or so clones, around nine tenths seen once. Material: peripheral blood mononuclear cells (PBMCs). Receptors originate from a woman under 30. CDR3s include the opening cysteine and the closing phenylalanine or tryptophan.

J | length | V | CDR3
TRBJ2-7 | 13 | TRBV14 | CASSPPGAYEQYF
TRBJ2-7 | 15 | TRBV7-9 | CASRPRDRASYEQYF
TRBJ2-1 | 17 | TRBV4-1 | CASSQDPSGALYNEQFF
TRBJ1-2 | 14 | TRBV7-9 | CASSPPRGGHGYTF
TRBJ1-1 | 16 | TRBV18 | CASSPGTEYMNTEAFF
TRBJ1-1 | 15 | TRBV18 | CASSPGSGRNTEAFF
TRBJ1-2 | 14 | TRBV28 | CASTNSGRGYGYTF
TRBJ2-7 | 15 | TRBV7-2 | CASSLTGDSRYEQYF
TRBJ2-1 | 15 | TRBV5-1 | CASSGSGLAGNEQFF
TRBJ2-2 | 16 | TRBV7-8 | CASSLVGGTNTGELFF
TRBJ2-7 | 15 | TRBV6-6 | CASSSPSLNSYEQYF
TRBJ1-5 | 14 | TRBV7-9 | CASSLPSSNQPQHF
TRBJ1-5 | 13 | TRBV6-1 | CASNPNSNQPQHF
TRBJ2-7 | 15 | TRBV5-1 | CASSLSLAGDYEQYF
TRBJ1-5 | 16 | TRBV27 | CASSFRGRGGDQPQHF
TRBJ1-6 | 15 | TRBV11-2 | CASTPRTGGNSPLHF
TRBJ2-3 | 15 | TRBV7-3 | CASSFGGGASDTQYF
TRBJ1-1 | 14 | TRBV9 | CASSAQDRETEAFF
TRBJ2-7 | 15 | TRBV11-3 | CASGDRTAGRYEQYF
TRBJ1-5 | 18 | TRBV19 | CASSIAIATGTGNQPQHF
TRBJ2-3 | 14 | TRBV2 | CASRKGGTIDTQYF
TRBJ2-1 | 14 | TRBV5-6 | CASSFTGGHNEQFF
TRBJ1-5 | 15 | TRBV4-3 | CASSQEAQGNQPQHF
TRBJ2-1 | 14 | TRBV5-4 | CASSAGLAGGKQFF
TRBJ2-7 | 14 | TRBV6-6 | CASSWTSGSYEQYF
TRBJ1-2 | 12 | TRBV5-1 | CASSTRGDGYTF
TRBJ1-1 | 19 | TRBV15 | CATSRDEAGSLPLDTEAFF
TRBJ2-2 | 15 | TRBV4-3 | CASSQDGGGTGELFF